The 4 T cell receptor beta chains in this list originate from one sample, sequenced in a study of T cells in women clearing cervical HPV infection. Profiling relied on immunoSEQ multiplex PCR, and the TCRdb table lists in-frame clones only, not all of them. This sample's table has some 33,000 clones. Input material: blood buffy coat. These receptors were taken from a woman aged 18 to 75 with a cervical HPV16 infection that either progressed to CIN3+ or cleared (not recorded which).

About this clone itself: Read data end 3 residues before the CDR3 end; the end is taken from the germline J gene. The chain couples TRBV28 to TRBJ2-7, with TRBD2 identical over 7 bases. Germline CDR1 is MDHEN and CDR2 is SYDVKM. This CDR3 has 14 residues. V dropped 5 bases and J dropped 6; count of bases not matched to a gene: 10. The CDR3 is CASSERASGGEQYF. The CDR3 bases that were read are TGTGCCAGCAGTGAGAGGGCATCGGGGGGCGAG.

This CDR3 is CASSQGASTKTQYF. The part of the CDR3 DNA that was read is TGTGCCAGCAGCCAAGGTGCCAGTACAAAGACC. The chain has TRBV4-2 and TRBJ2-5; no definite D call. The sequenced fragment ends 3 residues before the CDR3 boundary, so the rest is inferred from the germline J gene. Germline lookup yields CDR1 LGHNA and CDR2 YNFKEQ. V was shortened by 1 base and J by 6 bases, with 12 bases between the two germline ends. The CDR3 runs 14 residues.

Remarks on this clone: The DNA ends 3 residues before the CDR3 does, and the rest of the CDR3 is filled in from the germline J gene. The chain employs TRBV10-3 and TRBJ1-1; no firm D call. V was shortened by 6 bases and J by 0 bases, with 8 bases between the two germline ends. CDR3 size: 13 residues. Germline CDR1 is ENHRY and CDR2 is SYGVKD. CDR3: CAIRGSVNTEAFF. The covered CDR3 bases are TGTGCCATCAGAGGGTCAGTGAACACTGAA.

A note on this clone: The read gets to within 3 residues of the CDR3 end, and the germline J gene fills in the rest. V is TRBV5-1 and J is TRBJ1-1; TRBD1 agrees at 8 bases. The trim removed 5 bases at V and 0 bases at J, leaving 3 bases unmatched. Germline CDR1 reads SGHRS; CDR2 reads YFSETQ. The CDR3 has 14 residues. Incomplete CDR3 DNA: TGCGCCAGCAGTGTGGGACAGGTGAACACTGAA. It specifies CASSVGQVNTE. The full CDR3 sequence reads CASSVGQVNTEAFF.